These 6 T cell receptor beta chains were all obtained from the same sample, sequenced in a study of memory CD4+ T cells and cytomegalovirus serostatus. Single viable CD3+CD4+CD8-CD45RO+ cells were sorted as the memory CD4+ T cells. Using immunoSEQ multiplex PCR, the repertoire was profiled, and TCRdb retains in-frame clones only, with some absent. Among under 100,000 clones, approximately 80% were seen once, and the ten largest hold less than 0.9%. The source material was memory CD4+ T cells from blood. These receptors came from an adult in good health and CMV-seronegative.

The chain recombines TRBV4-2 with TRBJ2-7; the D gene is possibly TRBD1 (5 bases). This CDR3 spans 17 amino acids. The V gene lost 0 bases and the J gene lost 1 base, with 16 bases spanning the gap. Germline V CDR1 and CDR2: LGHNA, YNFKEQ. CDR3 region: CASSQDLRAGASYEQYF. CDR3 bases: TGTGCCAGCAGCCAAGACTTAAGGGCTGGGGCGTCCTACGAGCAGTACTTC.

In nucleotides, the CDR3 is TGTGCCAGCAGTCCCCCTGCGGGGCGCGGCTACACCTTC. Translation gives CASSPPAGRGYTF. V and J are TRBV28 and TRBJ1-2; D is perhaps TRBD1 (5 bases). The CDR3 sequence is 13 residues long. The V gene's germline CDR1 is MDHEN and CDR2 SYDVKM. Trimming stripped 5 bases from V and 8 bases from J, with 15 bases between.

The V gene is TRBV10-3, the J gene TRBJ2-3; 16 nucleotides match TRBD2. Germline V gives CDR1 ENHRY, CDR2 SYGVKD. CDR3 length: 21 amino acids. Unmatched junction bases numbered 11, after V lost 0 bases and J lost 2 bases. CDR3 protein: CAISESGTSGGGPRITDTQYF. Here the CDR3 DNA reads TGTGCCATCAGTGAGTCAGGGACTAGCGGGGGGGGCCCTCGGATCACAGATACGCAGTATTTT.

CDR3: CAIKARWDTEAFF. The CDR3 DNA sequence: TGTGCCATCAAGGCGCGGTGGGACACTGAAGCTTTCTTT. This chain uses TRBV10-3 with TRBJ1-1; unclear D gene. Trimming removed 7 bases from V and 3 bases from J, with 12 bases in between. The CDR3 is 13 amino acids. Germline CDR1 and CDR2: ENHRY and SYGVKD.

This clone was seen once. The chain joins TRBV12-5 to TRBJ2-3; D not resolved. Germline CDR1 LGHNT, CDR2 FRNRAP. The ends were cut back, 7 bases at V and 8 bases at J, with 10 bases in the middle. This CDR3 is built from 11 residues. CDR3 sequence: CASAKVGTQYF. DNA for the CDR3: TGTGCTAGTGCCAAGGTCGGTACGCAGTATTTT.

This chain connects TRBV30 to TRBJ1-5, with 8 bases matching TRBD1. After removal of 3 bases from V and 5 bases from J, the junction contained 9 bases not matched to a gene. Germline assignment: CDR1 GTSNPN and CDR2 SVGIG (reference sequence). The CDR3 totals 15 residues. The CDR3 sequence is CAWRPGGLSYQPQHF. DNA of the CDR3: TGTGCCTGGAGGCCAGGGGGCCTTAGTTATCAGCCCCAGCATTTT.